A selection of T cell receptor beta chains follows, all from one sample in a study of cytomegalovirus exposure and HLA in healthy donors. Repertoires were generated with immunoSEQ multiplex PCR, while TCRdb's copy carries only in-frame clones and drops some. Of 200,000 to 250,000 clones in the sample, approximately 68% were seen once. The sample taken for sequencing was PBMCs. Every receptor here comes from a woman aged 30 to 39 in good health and CMV-seronegative. Each CDR3 is given with its conserved first and last residue. The D gene is left open where the match is weak. Not every row has a clone size; where given, it reads once, few, many or a size class.

TRBD2 | few | TRBJ2-1 | TRBV14 | TGTGCCAGCAGCCAACCCCTAGCGGGAGGAAATGAGCAGTTCTTC | CASSQPLAGGNEQFF
NA | NA | TRBJ2-6 | TRBV4-1 | TGCGCCAGCAGCCAAGTCTTCCGAGGCTCTGGGGCCAACGTCCTGACTTTC | CASSQVFRGSGANVLTF
NA | NA | TRBJ1-3 | TRBV15 | TGTGCCACCAGCAGAGATGGCCCAGGCTCTGGAAACACCATATATTTT | CATSRDGPGSGNTIYF
NA | NA | TRBJ1-1 | TRBV7-3 | TGTGCCAGCAGCTTTGGGAGTGACACTGAAGCTTTCTTT | CASSFGSDTEAFF
TRBD1 | NA | TRBJ1-1 | TRBV6-6 | TGTGCCAGCAGTTACGAAAACAGGGGGCGCGCGGCTTTCTTT | CASSYENRGRAAFF
NA | NA | TRBJ2-7 | TRBV5-1 | TGCGCCAGCAGCTTGTCCGGGGGAGGATTCTACGAGCAGTACTTC | CASSLSGGGFYEQYF
TRBD1 | NA | TRBJ2-7 | TRBV6-1 | TGTGCCAGCTTTTCTTGGACAGGTGACTACGAGCAGTACTTC | CASFSWTGDYEQYF
NA | once | TRBJ1-1 | TRBV30 | TGTGCCTGGGGGTTAGGAGCTGAAGCTTTCTTT | CAWGLGAEAFF
TRBD1 | NA | TRBJ1-4 | TRBV19 | TGTGCCAGTAGTATAAACCCTACGGGATCAGGGGGTGAAAAACTGTTTTTT | CASSINPTGSGGEKLFF
TRBD1 | few | TRBJ1-1 | TRBV11-3 | TGTGCCAGCAGCCCCCGACAGGGAGGTCGAAGCGCTTTCTTT | CASSPRQGGRSAFF
NA | few | TRBJ1-3 | TRBV6-5 | TGTGCCAGCAGTTCGACAGGTACCTCTGGAAACACCATATATTTT | CASSSTGTSGNTIYF
NA | NA | TRBJ1-1 | TRBV18 | TGTGCCAGCTCAGCAGGGGCCTTGAACACTGAAGCTTTCTTT | CASSAGALNTEAFF
TRBD2 | NA | TRBJ2-1 | TRBV10-2 | TGCGCCAGCAGTGATCCTAGACTAGCGGGGGCTAATGAGCAGTTCTTC | CASSDPRLAGANEQFF
NA | NA | TRBJ1-4 | TRBV25-1 | TGTGCCAGCAGCGCCAGGGTTAAGGGGGAAAAACTGTTTTTT | CASSARVKGEKLFF
NA | NA | TRBJ2-7 | TRBV21-1 | TGTGCCAGCATCGCCGGGACAGGGGGCAGCGAGCAGTACTTC | CASIAGTGGSEQYF
TRBD2 | NA | TRBJ2-1 | TRBV11-2 | TGTGCCAGCAGCTTCGGGACTAAAAACAATGAGCAGTTCTTC | CASSFGTKNNEQFF
NA | NA | TRBJ1-1 | TRBV19 | TGTGCCAGTACTATCCCGGGAACGGCCAGGGGTTTCTTT | CASTIPGTARGFF
NA | NA | TRBJ2-7 | TRBV2 | TGTGCCAGCAGTGAAGCTAAGCCTTACGAGCAGTACTTC | CASSEAKPYEQYF
TRBD1 | once | TRBJ2-3 | TRBV5-1 | TGCGCCAGCAGCCTGGAGGGACAGGTCAGGGCAGATACGCAGTATTTT | CASSLEGQVRADTQYF
NA | NA | TRBJ1-6 | TRBV2 | TGTGCCAGCAGTGAAGTGGGCGGGTCCCTTTCCTCACCCCTCCACTTT | CASSEVGGSLSSPLHF
TRBD1 | NA | TRBJ1-4 | TRBV5-4 | TGTGCCAGCGGCGCTCCGGGACAGGGGGCTGTAAAACTGTTTTTT | CASGAPGQGAVKLFF
NA | NA | TRBJ2-7 | TRBV6-5 | TGTGCCAGCAGTTACTCGACATGGTACGAGCAGTACTTC | CASSYSTWYEQYF
NA | NA | TRBJ2-5 | TRBV30 | TGTGCCTGGACTGCGACAGGCGGGTGGGAGACCCAGTACTTC | CAWTATGGWETQYF
NA | NA | TRBJ1-5 | TRBV18 | TGTGCCAGCTCACCAGCTTCGGGGGGGGCGCAGCCCCAGCATTTT | CASSPASGGAQPQHF
NA | once | TRBJ2-7 | TRBV11-2 | TGTGCCAGCAGCTTACGACTAGAAATCCCCTACGAGCAGTACTTC | CASSLRLEIPYEQYF
NA | few | TRBJ1-1 | TRBV21-1 | TGTGCCAGCAGCAAACCCGGGACAGGGGGTACTGAAGCTTTCTTT | CASSKPGTGGTEAFF
TRBD1 | NA | TRBJ2-5 | TRBV5-1 | TGCGCCAGCAGCTTGAGGACAGGGGGTCAAGAGACCCAGTACTTC | CASSLRTGGQETQYF
NA | NA | TRBJ1-2 | TRBV2 | TGTGCCAGCAGTGAACAGGGTCTGGCTAGGGGCTACACCTTC | CASSEQGLARGYTF